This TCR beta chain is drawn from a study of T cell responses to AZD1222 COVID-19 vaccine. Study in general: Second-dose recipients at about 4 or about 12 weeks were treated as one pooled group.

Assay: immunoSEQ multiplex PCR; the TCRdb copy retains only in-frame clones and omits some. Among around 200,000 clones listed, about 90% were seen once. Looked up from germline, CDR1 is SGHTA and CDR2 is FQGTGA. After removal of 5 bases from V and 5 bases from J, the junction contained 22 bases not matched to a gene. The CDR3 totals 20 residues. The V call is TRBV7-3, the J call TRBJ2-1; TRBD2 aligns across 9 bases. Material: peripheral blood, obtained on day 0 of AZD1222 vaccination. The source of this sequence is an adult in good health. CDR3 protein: CASSPGALLGAGGLHNEQFF. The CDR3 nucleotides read TGTGCCAGCAGCCCGGGAGCCTTACTAGGGGCGGGGGGGCTCCACAATGAGCAGTTCTTC.